This entry is about one T cell receptor (beta chain). This clonotype was detected a few times. Its target antigen remains unknown. Per-base qualities were not stored, and no clone one base away is much larger. TCR alpha and beta CDR3 regions were amplified with the iRepertoire nested amplicon-rescue multiplex PCR (arm-PCR) platform from RNA. The input for one-step reverse transcription and amplification was roughly 85-400 ng of either tissue mRNA or PBMC total RNA. Following bead purification, Illumina adapters were added through a secondary multiplex PCR, and the libraries were then gel-purified between 200 and 400 bp. Internal 6-nucleotide barcodes were carried by the libraries and were used for demultiplexing. The libraries were sequenced on an Illumina MiSeq using 2x220 or 2x250 nucleotide paired-end reads. Turning to the authors' computational methods: Paired reads were merged using FLASH 1.2.11 and aligned with BWA-MEM to the GRCh37 human genome, and TRA and TRB reads were then extracted. An IMGT-derived reference of cassette sequences and CDR3 motifs, with pseudogenes included, was used for V and J assignment. Reads were translated in three frames, and productive CDR3s were defined as those with a C...FGXG motif and no stop codons. Unique combinations of V-J cassette pair and CDR3 amino acid sequence were defined as clonotypes. Hamming distance filtering was applied to reads, with thresholds set by the sequence error rate of each sample in mapped regions. TCRdb passed the public sequencing reads through fastp at Q25 and MiXCR, retaining productive beta sequences. All rows with the same CDR3 protein become a single entry with the most common DNA and genes. Clone size and V and J calls follow TCRdb, not the original study. The sample table shows roughly 130,000 distinct CDR3 sequences, and 20% to 25% are seen once. The ten largest clones represent 27% of the sample.

The entry originates in a study of glioma-infiltrating T cells (dated by TCRdb to 2016 to 2018). Study-level background: The study sequenced TCR alpha- and beta-chain repertoires from glioma tissue, from non-neoplastic brain tissue and from matched peripheral blood mononuclear cells. To measure divergence between tissue and blood T-cell populations, each tissue-infiltrating repertoire was compared with the peripheral blood repertoire of the same patient. The paired cohort comprised three low-grade glioma patients, under 10 primary glioblastoma patients and three non-glioma patients contributing non-neoplastic brain tissue. The paper's findings and limits, for the study overall: Very few CDR3 sequences were found to be shared between tissue and blood, and this scarcity was attributed to high CDR3 diversity and limited sampling. Small numbers underpinned the group comparisons: under ten glioblastoma patients, three low-grade glioma patients and three non-neoplastic patients. In non-neoplastic patients, VJ-independent divergence between tissue and blood fell below expectation, whereas in all gliomas, and especially in low-grade gliomas, the divergence rose above expectation.

The germline V gene (reference sequence) sets CDR1 to DFQATT and CDR2 to SNEGSKA. Its CDR3 holds 13 amino acids, cysteine through valine. Just CDR3 DNA is preserved here, 39 bases in frame from base 1. V sheds 6 bases and J sheds 0 bases, leaving 12 bases between their ends. The chain links TRBV20-1 with TRBJ2-7; a weak D assignment points to TRBD1 (5 bases agree). The clonotype comes from a human donor with low-grade glioma or glioblastoma, undergoing nonglioma brain surgery, or in good health (not recorded which). The sequenced sample was glioma tissue, nonneoplastic brain tissue, or PBMCs (not recorded which). This receptor carries the CDR3 CSASPDTSYEQYV. The bases read TGCAGTGCCAGCCCGGACACCTCCTACGAGCAGTACGTC.